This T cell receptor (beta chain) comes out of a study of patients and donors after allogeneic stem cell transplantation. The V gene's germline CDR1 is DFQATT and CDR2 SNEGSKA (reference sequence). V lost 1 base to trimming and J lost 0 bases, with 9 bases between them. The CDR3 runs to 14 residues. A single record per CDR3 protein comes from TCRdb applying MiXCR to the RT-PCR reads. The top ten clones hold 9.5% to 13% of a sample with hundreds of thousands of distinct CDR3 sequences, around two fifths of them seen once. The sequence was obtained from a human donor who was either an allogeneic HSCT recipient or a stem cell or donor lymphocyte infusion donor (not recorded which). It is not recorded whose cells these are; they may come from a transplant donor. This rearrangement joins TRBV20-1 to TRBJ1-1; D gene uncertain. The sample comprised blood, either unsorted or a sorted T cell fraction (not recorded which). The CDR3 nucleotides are TGCAGTGCTAGAGCTGGAGGGATGAACACTGAAGCTTTCTTT. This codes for CSARAGGMNTEAFF.